This T cell receptor (beta chain) is drawn from a study of shared clonotypes between healthy human individuals. The repertoire was sequenced with immunoSEQ multiplex PCR; TCRdb's copy has only in-frame clones and lacks some. This sample has over a million clones, with roughly 96% found just once. Germline CDR1 is ENHRY and CDR2 is SYGVKD. Trimming left V 10 bases short and J 6 bases short, with 12 bases between. CDR3 length equals 12 residues. This receptor was taken from a man aged 30 to 39 in good health. V is TRBV10-3 and J is TRBJ2-2, with D possibly being TRBD2 (6 bases). Material: naive CD4+ T cells sorted from blood. Subset in this sample: CD45RA+ positively selected. Here the CDR3 DNA reads TGTGCCACTTTCGGCGGGGCCGGGGAGCTGTTTTTT. This codes for CATFGGAGELFF.